Listed here is a single TCR beta chain. Per the germline V gene, CDR1 is MNHEY and CDR2 is SMNVEV (reference sequence). Deletions cut 1 base from V and 7 bases from J, with 13 bases between. This CDR3 contains 15 residues. This record belongs to a study of T cells in Graves' hyperthyroidism and ophthalmopathy. TCR beta CDR3 sequences were amplified from RNA transcripts. In the first-round RT-PCR of the TCR CDR3, the HTBI primer set was used. Via MiXCR, TCRdb re-called the multiplex PCR reads, giving one row per CDR3 protein. Seen here are 250,000 to 300,000 distinct CDR3 sequences, 13% to 15% observed once, and the top ten hold around 30%.

This sequence joins TRBV27 and TRBJ1-4; D may be TRBD1 (5 bases). Sequencing was carried out using blood. The sequence derives from a woman in her forties or fifties with Graves' hyperthyroidism that later progressed to Graves' ophthalmopathy. For the CDR3, the DNA is TGTGCCAGCAGTTTATGGGGACGGGGGAGTGAAAAACTGTTTTTT. It translates to CASSLWGRGSEKLFF.